This T cell receptor beta chain appears in the sequencing data of a study of blood T cell repertoires in COVID-19. Assay: immunoSEQ multiplex PCR; the TCRdb copy retains only in-frame clones and omits some. This table holds 110,000 to 150,000 clones, 80% to 90% found once. Per germline, CDR1 MDHEN and CDR2 SYDVKM. The CDR3 is 14 amino acids. Trimming removed 6 bases at V and 11 bases at J, with 19 bases between. Which cohort a participant joined came from the clinical history participants gave. Sequences were obtained from PBMCs or T cells enriched from blood (not recorded which). The clonotype comes from a man in his forties or fifties who had recovered from COVID-19. The chain recombines TRBV28 with TRBJ1-4; D is unclear. The CDR3 sequence is CASSYDSTSGKLFF. The CDR3 nucleotides read TGTGCCAGCAGCTACGACTCGACCAGTGGCAAACTGTTTTTT.